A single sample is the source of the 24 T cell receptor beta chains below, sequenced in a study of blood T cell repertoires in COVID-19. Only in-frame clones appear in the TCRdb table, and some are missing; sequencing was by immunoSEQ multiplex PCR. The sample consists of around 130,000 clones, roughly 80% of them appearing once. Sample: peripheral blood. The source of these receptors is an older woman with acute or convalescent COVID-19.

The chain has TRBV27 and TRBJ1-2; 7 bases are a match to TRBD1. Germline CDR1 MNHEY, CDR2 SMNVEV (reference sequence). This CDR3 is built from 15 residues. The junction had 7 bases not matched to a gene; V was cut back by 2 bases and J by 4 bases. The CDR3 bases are TGTGCCAGCAGTTTAAGGGGGCCCCCTCCCTATGGCTACACCTTC. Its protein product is CASSLRGPPPYGYTF.

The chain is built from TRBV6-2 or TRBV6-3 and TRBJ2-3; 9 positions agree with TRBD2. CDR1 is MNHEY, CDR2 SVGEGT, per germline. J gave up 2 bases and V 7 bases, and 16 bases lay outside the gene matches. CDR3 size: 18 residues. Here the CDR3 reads CASIPPAGSGGDTDTQYF. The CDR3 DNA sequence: TGTGCCAGCATCCCACCTGCGGGTAGCGGGGGAGACACAGATACGCAGTATTTT.

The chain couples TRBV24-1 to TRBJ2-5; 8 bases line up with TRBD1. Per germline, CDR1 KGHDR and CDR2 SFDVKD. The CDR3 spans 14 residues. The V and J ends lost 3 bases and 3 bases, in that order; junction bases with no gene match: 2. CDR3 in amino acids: CATSDPDREETQYF. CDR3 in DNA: TGTGCCACCAGTGATCCGGACAGGGAAGAGACCCAGTACTTC.

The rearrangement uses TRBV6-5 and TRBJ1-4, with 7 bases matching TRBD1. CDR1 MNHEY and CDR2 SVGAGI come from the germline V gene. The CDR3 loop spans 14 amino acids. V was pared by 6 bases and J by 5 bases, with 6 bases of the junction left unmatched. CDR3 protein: CASSTPTGNEKLFF. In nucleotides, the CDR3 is TGTGCCAGCAGCACCCCGACAGGGAATGAAAAACTGTTTTTT.

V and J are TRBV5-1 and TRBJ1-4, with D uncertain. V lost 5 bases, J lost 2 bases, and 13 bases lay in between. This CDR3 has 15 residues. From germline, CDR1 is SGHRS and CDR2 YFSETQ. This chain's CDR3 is CASRSGRVTNEKLFF. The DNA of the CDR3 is TGCGCCAGCAGGTCGGGGAGGGTCACTAATGAAAAACTGTTTTTT. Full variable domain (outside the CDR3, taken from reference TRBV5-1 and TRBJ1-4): KAGVTQTPRYLIKTRGQQVTLSCSPISGHRSVSWYQQTPGQGLQFLFEYFSETQRNKGNFPGRFSGRQFSNSRSEMNVSTLELGDSALYLCASRSGRVTNEKLFFGSGTQLSVL.

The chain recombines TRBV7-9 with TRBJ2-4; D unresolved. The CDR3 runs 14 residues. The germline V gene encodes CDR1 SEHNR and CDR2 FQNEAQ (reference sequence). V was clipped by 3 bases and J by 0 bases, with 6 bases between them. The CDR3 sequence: CASSLSVAKNIQYF. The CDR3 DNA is TGTGCCAGCAGCTTGTCAGTAGCCAAAAACATTCAGTACTTC.

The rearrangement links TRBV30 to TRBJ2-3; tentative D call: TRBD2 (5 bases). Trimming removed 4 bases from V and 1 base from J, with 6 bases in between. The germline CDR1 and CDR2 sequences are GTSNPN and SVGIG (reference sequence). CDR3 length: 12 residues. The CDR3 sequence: CAWNGGTDTQYF. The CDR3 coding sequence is TGTGCCTGGAACGGGGGCACAGATACGCAGTATTTT.

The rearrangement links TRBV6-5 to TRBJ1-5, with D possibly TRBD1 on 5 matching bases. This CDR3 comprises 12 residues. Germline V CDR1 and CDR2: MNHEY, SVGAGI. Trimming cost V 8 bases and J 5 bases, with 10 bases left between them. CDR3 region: CASGEQDQPQHF. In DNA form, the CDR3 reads TGTGCCAGCGGCGAACAGGATCAGCCCCAGCATTTT.

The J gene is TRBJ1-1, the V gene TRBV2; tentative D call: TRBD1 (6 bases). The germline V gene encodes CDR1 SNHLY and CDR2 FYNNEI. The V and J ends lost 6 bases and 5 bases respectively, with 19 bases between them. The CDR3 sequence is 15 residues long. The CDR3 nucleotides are TGTGCCAGCAGGGTAGGACAGCTAGTAAGAACTGAAGCTTTCTTT. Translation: CASRVGQLVRTEAFF.

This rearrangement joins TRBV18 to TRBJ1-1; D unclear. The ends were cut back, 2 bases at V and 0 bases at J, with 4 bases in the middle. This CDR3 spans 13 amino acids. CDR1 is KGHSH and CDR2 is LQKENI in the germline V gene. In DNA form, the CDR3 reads TGTGCCAGCTCACCATCCGTGAACACTGAAGCTTTCTTT. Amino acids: CASSPSVNTEAFF.

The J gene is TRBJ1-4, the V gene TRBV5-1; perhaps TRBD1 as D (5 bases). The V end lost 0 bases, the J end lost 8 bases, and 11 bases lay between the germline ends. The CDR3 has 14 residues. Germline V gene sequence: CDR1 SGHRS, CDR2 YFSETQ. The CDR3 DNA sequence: TGCGCCAGCAGCTTGGACCCCAAGGGGGAAAAACTGTTTTTT. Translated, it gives CASSLDPKGEKLFF.

The CDR3 here is CASSLSRSLWGYTF. As DNA, the CDR3 is TGTGCCAGCAGCTTATCCAGGTCCCTCTGGGGCTACACCTTC. V and J are TRBV7-2 and TRBJ1-2; D not certain. V lost 2 bases, J lost 8 bases, and 15 bases lay in between. The CDR3 consists of 14 residues. The germline gives CDR1 SGHTA, CDR2 FQGNSA.

CDR3 amino acids: CASSISRGSDYGYTF. DNA of the CDR3: TGTGCCAGTAGTATAAGTCGGGGAAGTGACTATGGCTACACCTTC. This chain uses TRBV19 with TRBJ1-2; D remains unclear. Looked up from germline, CDR1 is LNHDA and CDR2 is SQIVND (reference sequence). Trimming left V 2 bases short and J 3 bases short, with 13 bases between. This CDR3 spans 15 amino acids.

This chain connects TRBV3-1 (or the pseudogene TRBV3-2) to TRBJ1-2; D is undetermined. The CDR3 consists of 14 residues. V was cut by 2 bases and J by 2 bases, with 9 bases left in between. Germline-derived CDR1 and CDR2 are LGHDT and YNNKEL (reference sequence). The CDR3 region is CASSQSRGNYGYTF. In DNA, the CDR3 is TGTGCCAGCAGCCAATCGCGAGGAAACTATGGCTACACCTTC.

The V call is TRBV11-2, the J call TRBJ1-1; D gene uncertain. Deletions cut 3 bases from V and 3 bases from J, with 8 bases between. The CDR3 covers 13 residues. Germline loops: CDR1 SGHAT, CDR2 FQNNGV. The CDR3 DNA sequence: TGTGCCAGCAGCTTGGCGGGTTACACTGAAGCTTTCTTT. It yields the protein CASSLAGYTEAFF. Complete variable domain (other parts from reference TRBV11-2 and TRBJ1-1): EAGVAQSPRYKIIEKRQSVAFWCNPISGHATLYWYQQILGQGPKLLIQFQNNGVVDDSQLPKDRFSAERLKGVDSTLKIQPAKLEDSAVYLCASSLAGYTEAFFGQGTRLTVV.

The CDR3 DNA reads as TGTGCCAGCAGCCCTCGCGGTAACTATGGCTACACCTTC. It specifies CASSPRGNYGYTF. V is TRBV7-9 and J is TRBJ1-2; no firm D call. V was cut by 5 bases and J by 1 base, with 8 bases left in between. CDR1 is SEHNR, CDR2 FQNEAQ, per germline (reference sequence). This CDR3 is 13 amino acids long.

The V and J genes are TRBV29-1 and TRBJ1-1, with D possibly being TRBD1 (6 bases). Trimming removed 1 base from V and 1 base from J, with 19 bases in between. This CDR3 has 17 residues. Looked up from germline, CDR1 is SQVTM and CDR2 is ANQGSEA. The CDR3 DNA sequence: TGCAGCGTTGAAGGCGCCGGGGGGCGAACAAGGAACACTGAAGCTTTCTTT. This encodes CSVEGAGGRTRNTEAFF.

The DNA for the CDR3 is TGTGCCAGCTCCCGGGACTACGGGATCCCCTCTGGAAACACCATATATTTT. The encoded protein is CASSRDYGIPSGNTIYF. The genes are TRBV18 and TRBJ1-3; a possible D gene is TRBD1 (5 bases). Germline V gene lookup returns CDR1 KGHSH and CDR2 LQKENI. This CDR3 spans 17 amino acids. The ends were cut back, 6 bases at V and 0 bases at J, with 18 bases in the middle. Full variable domain (rest looked up from reference TRBV18 and TRBJ1-3): NAGVMQNPRHLVRRRGQEARLRCSPMKGHSHVYWYRQLPEEGLKFMVYLQKENIIDESGMPKERFSAEFPKEGPSILRIQQVVRGDSAAYFCASSRDYGIPSGNTIYFGEGSWLTVV.

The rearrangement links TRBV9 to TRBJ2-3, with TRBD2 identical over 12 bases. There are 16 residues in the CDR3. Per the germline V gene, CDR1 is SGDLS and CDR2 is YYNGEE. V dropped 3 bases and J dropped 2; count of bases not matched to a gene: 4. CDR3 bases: TGTGCCAGCAGCGCGACTAGCGGGGGATACACAGATACGCAGTATTTT. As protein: CASSATSGGYTDTQYF.

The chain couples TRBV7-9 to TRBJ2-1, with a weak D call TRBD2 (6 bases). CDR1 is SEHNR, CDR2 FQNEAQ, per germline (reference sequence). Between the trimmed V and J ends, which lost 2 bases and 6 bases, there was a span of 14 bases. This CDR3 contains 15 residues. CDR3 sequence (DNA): TGTGCCAGCAGCTTATCCCCGTTACTAGCCAATGAGCAGTTCTTC. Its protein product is CASSLSPLLANEQFF.

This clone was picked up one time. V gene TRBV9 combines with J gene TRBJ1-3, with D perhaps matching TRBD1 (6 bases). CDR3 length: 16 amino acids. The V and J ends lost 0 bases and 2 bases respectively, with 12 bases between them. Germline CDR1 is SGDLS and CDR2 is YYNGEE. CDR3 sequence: CASSVAQGHPGNTIYF. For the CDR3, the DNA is TGTGCCAGCAGCGTAGCTCAGGGGCATCCTGGAAACACCATATATTTT. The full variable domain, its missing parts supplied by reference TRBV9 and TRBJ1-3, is DSGVTQTPKHLITATGQRVTLRCSPRSGDLSVYWYQQSLDQGLQFLIQYYNGEERAKGNILERFSAQQFPDLHSELNLSSLELGDSALYFCASSVAQGHPGNTIYFGEGSWLTVV.

CDR3 in amino acids: CASSQTISVPYEQYF. In DNA form, the CDR3 reads TGTGCCAGCAGCCAAACAATCAGTGTTCCCTACGAGCAGTACTTC. The J gene is TRBJ2-7, the V gene TRBV3-1 (or the pseudogene TRBV3-2), with D uncertain. The germline CDR1 and CDR2 sequences are LGHDT and YNNKEL (reference sequence). The V and J ends lost 2 bases and 2 bases respectively, with 13 bases between them. This CDR3 comprises 15 residues.

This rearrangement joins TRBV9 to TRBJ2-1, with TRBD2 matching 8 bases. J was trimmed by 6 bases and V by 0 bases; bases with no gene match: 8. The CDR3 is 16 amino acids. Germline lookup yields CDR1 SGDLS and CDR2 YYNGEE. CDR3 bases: TGTGCCAGCAGCGTAGCTTGGCTAGCGGGTCCCAATGAGCAGTTCTTC. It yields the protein CASSVAWLAGPNEQFF.

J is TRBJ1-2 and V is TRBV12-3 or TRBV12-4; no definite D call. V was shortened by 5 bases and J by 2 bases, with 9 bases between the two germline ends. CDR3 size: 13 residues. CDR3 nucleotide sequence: TGTGCCAGCAGTCGGGATCGGAACTATGGCTACACCTTC. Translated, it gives CASSRDRNYGYTF.